These 12 T cell receptor beta chains were all obtained from the same sample, sequenced in a study of technical replicates of blood from several donors. TCRdb keeps only in-frame clones here, not all; method: immunoSEQ multiplex PCR. This table has roughly 82,000 clones, 96% appearing once. Sequenced: T cells isolated from PBMCs. Every receptor here comes from a human donor in good health.

This clone was seen just once. The V call is TRBV6-1, the J call TRBJ1-5, with 7 bases that match TRBD1. The CDR3 consists of 15 residues. Germline V gene data show CDR1 as MNHNS and CDR2 as SASEGT. V trimming: 6 bases; J trimming: 3 bases; junction bases outside the gene matches: 8. CDR3 sequence reads: CASRVTGVNNQPQHF. The CDR3 DNA reads as TGTGCCAGCAGGGTTACAGGGGTGAACAATCAGCCCCAGCATTTT.

V and J are TRBV5-4 and TRBJ2-5; possibly TRBD1 for D (5 bases). Per the germline V gene, CDR1 is SGHNT and CDR2 is YYREEE (reference sequence). V was shortened by 3 bases and J by 5 bases, with 17 bases between the two germline ends. The length of the CDR3 is 15 residues. CDR3: CASSWSGSQGETQYF. DNA of the CDR3: TGTGCCAGCAGCTGGTCTGGGTCTCAGGGTGAGACCCAGTACTTC. Together with reference TRBV5-4 and TRBJ2-5, the CDR3 gives the full variable domain: ETGVTQSPTHLIKTRGQQVTLRCSSQSGHNTVSWYQQALGQGPQFIFQYYREEENGRGNFPPRFSGLQFPNYSSELNVNALELDDSALYLCASSWSGSQGETQYFGPGTRLLVL.

V usage is TRBV28 and J usage is TRBJ1-3; D call uncertain. CDR1 and CDR2 from the germline V gene are MDHEN and SYDVKM. V was cut by 3 bases and J by 9 bases, with 15 bases left in between. The CDR3 consists of 14 residues. The CDR3: CASSFERRISTIYF. The CDR3 coding sequence is TGTGCCAGCAGTTTTGAACGGCGGATATCCACCATATATTTT.

The rearrangement links TRBV19 to TRBJ1-4, with 7 bases lining up with TRBD1. The J segment lost 9 bases and the V segment lost 6 bases, leaving 4 bases of the junction unmatched. The length of the CDR3 is 12 residues. CDR1 and CDR2 from the germline V gene are LNHDA and SQIVND (reference sequence). The CDR3 loop is CASREQGKKLFF. CDR3 in DNA: TGTGCCAGTAGGGAACAGGGGAAAAAACTGTTTTTT.

The V and J genes are TRBV4-3 and TRBJ1-1, with D perhaps TRBD1 (5 bases). The germline gives CDR1 LGHNA, CDR2 YSLEER. The CDR3 is 13 residues long. V was clipped by 3 bases and J by 6 bases, with 11 bases between them. Written as DNA, the CDR3 is TGCGCCAGCAGCCACCTCGGGGGGTCTGAAGCTTTCTTT. This sequence encodes CASSHLGGSEAFF.

This chain joins TRBV7-2 and TRBJ2-7; TRBD1 matches at 9 bases. CDR3 length: 15 residues. V lost 4 bases to trimming and J lost 2 bases; unmatched junction nucleotides: 6. The germline gives CDR1 SGHTA, CDR2 FQGNSA. CDR3 residues: CASSSQGQGAYEQYF. CDR3 DNA sequence: TGTGCCAGCAGCTCGCAGGGACAGGGTGCCTACGAGCAGTACTTC.

The rearrangement joins TRBV28 to TRBJ1-5; D call uncertain. The CDR3 sequence is 14 residues long. V lost 9 bases and J 2 bases, leaving 14 bases between the germline ends. The germline CDR1 and CDR2 sequences are MDHEN and SYDVKM. The CDR3 protein is CASTRFLRNQPQHF. The CDR3 region has the DNA TGTGCCAGTACCAGGTTCCTTCGCAATCAGCCCCAGCATTTT.

The rearrangement uses TRBV7-8 and TRBJ2-4, with 8 bases matching TRBD1. The trim removed 5 bases at V and 14 bases at J, leaving 5 bases unmatched. CDR3 length: 11 amino acids. Germline V lookup: CDR1 SGHVS, CDR2 FQNEAQ. Here the CDR3 reads CASSPGQEKYF. The CDR3 DNA reads TGTGCCAGCAGCCCGGGACAGGAGAAGTACTTC.

In this sample, this clone turned up once. The chain has TRBV25-1 and TRBJ2-1; TRBD1 matches at 10 bases. The junction had 8 bases not matched to a gene; V was cut back by 6 bases and J by 9 bases. The CDR3 has 14 residues. Germline CDR1 is MGHDK and CDR2 is SYGVNS. In DNA, the CDR3 is TGTGCCAGCAGCTGGACAGGGGGGGTCGGTGAGCAGTTCTTC. It is translated as CASSWTGGVGEQFF.

The table lists this clone with a count of one. The chain joins TRBV19 to TRBJ2-7, with D possibly matching TRBD1 (6 bases). CDR1 is LNHDA and CDR2 is SQIVND in the germline V gene (reference sequence). Trimming cost V 2 bases and J 2 bases, with 10 bases left between them. The CDR3 length is 14 residues. The CDR3 is CASSIQGRPYEQYF. The DNA of the CDR3 is TGTGCCAGTAGTATACAGGGGCGCCCCTACGAGCAGTACTTC.

The CDR3 coding sequence is TGTGCCAGCACCCCCACGAACTACCTACAGGCCTACGAGCAGTACTTC. This gives the protein CASTPTNYLQAYEQYF. This chain connects TRBV7-9 to TRBJ2-7; TRBD1 might be the D (5 bases). The CDR3 length is 16 residues. CDR1 is SEHNR and CDR2 is FQNEAQ in the germline V gene (reference sequence). The V end lost 7 bases, the J end lost 2 bases, and 21 bases lay between the germline ends. Filled out from reference TRBV7-9 and TRBJ2-7, the complete variable domain reads DTGVSQNPRHKITKRGQNVTFRCDPISEHNRLYWYRQTLGQGPEFLTYFQNEAQLEKSRLLSDRFSAERPKGSFSTLEIQRTEQGDSAMYLCASTPTNYLQAYEQYFGPGTRLTVT.

This chain links TRBV7-3 with TRBJ2-7; 10 positions match TRBD2. Germline-derived CDR1 and CDR2 are SGHTA and FQGTGA. The CDR3 extends over 15 amino acids. Unmatched junction bases numbered 8, after V lost 5 bases and J lost 4 bases. The CDR3 sequence is CASSKSGTSAYEQYF. The CDR3 coding sequence is TGTGCCAGCAGCAAATCGGGGACTAGCGCATACGAGCAGTACTTC. Based on the CDR3 plus reference TRBV7-3 and TRBJ2-7, the full variable domain is GAGVSQTPSNKVTEKGKYVELRCDPISGHTALYWYRQSLGQGPEFLIYFQGTGAADDSGLPNDRFFAVRPEGSVSTLKIQRTERGDSAVYLCASSKSGTSAYEQYFGPGTRLTVT.